This T cell receptor (beta chain) was captured by sequencing in a study of T cell responses to AZD1222 COVID-19 vaccine. Sequencing used immunoSEQ multiplex PCR; TCRdb keeps in-frame clones, though not all of them. The data show about 150,000 clones, roughly 90% seen once. The CDR3 is 12 amino acids. V lost 8 bases, J lost 5 bases, and 4 bases stayed unmatched. Germline CDR1 is MDHEN and CDR2 is SYDVKM. The rearrangement links TRBV28 to TRBJ2-5, with 8 bases aligning to TRBD1. This sequence was found in an adult in good health. The material sequenced was peripheral blood, taken on day 0 of AZD1222 vaccination. The CDR3 nucleotides read TGTGCCAGCGGGGACAGGCGGGAGACCCAGTACTTC. It translates to CASGDRRETQYF.